Listed here is a single T cell receptor (beta chain). Antigen: not known. With the Oncomine TCR Beta short-read assay, DNA from cultured CD4+ T cells was sequenced. CD4+ T cells were cultured, and genomic DNA was extracted from them. TCRdb reanalysed the PCR reads using MiXCR and keeps one entry per CDR3 protein. The table records 15,000 or so distinct CDR3 sequences, about 45% of them present only once. The data were obtained in a study of vaccination and CD4 T cells after COVID-19. Study in general: Post-COVID samples had a sampling time that fell a median roughly 92 days after diagnosis (range 35 to 161). Blood was drawn a median around 72 days post second dose, range 14 to 241.

Study findings and constraints: Vaccine-specific clones in convalescent patients were spike mono-reactive in 304 of 307 cases.

The ends were cut back, 0 bases at V and 4 bases at J, with 13 bases in the middle. Germline assignment: CDR1 SGHRS and CDR2 YFSETQ. The CDR3 consists of 15 residues. Sample treatment: approximately 9-day PBMC culture with coronavirus spike peptide pools or control peptides (ViraFEST assay). This TCR was sampled from a human donor who had recovered from COVID-19. V gene TRBV5-1 combines with J gene TRBJ1-2; no definite D call. The specimen was CD4+ T cells from blood, cultured in vitro. CDR3 protein: CASSLGDQTGYGYTF. DNA of the CDR3: TGCGCCAGCAGCTTGGGGGATCAAACGGGCTATGGCTACACCTTC.